The 18 T cell receptor beta chains presented below share a single source sample, sequenced in a study of blood T cell repertoires in COVID-19. Measured with immunoSEQ multiplex PCR; TCRdb has only the in-frame clones, and not every one. Among 110,000 or so clones listed, around 86% were seen once. The sequenced material came from peripheral blood. These receptors were collected from a woman aged 70-85 years with acute or convalescent COVID-19.

The chain recombines TRBV18 with TRBJ2-1; D gene ambiguous. Trimming stripped 6 bases from V and 7 bases from J, with 16 bases between. This CDR3 comprises 14 residues. From germline, CDR1 is KGHSH and CDR2 LQKENI. In DNA, the CDR3 is TGTGCCAGCTCCCCCCCCGGAGCTCGGAATGAGCAGTTCTTC. It yields the protein CASSPPGARNEQFF.

V usage is TRBV7-2 and J usage is TRBJ2-3; tentative D call: TRBD2 (5 bases). Between the trimmed V and J ends, which lost 2 bases and 4 bases, there was a span of 19 bases. The CDR3 runs to 17 residues. Germline V gene lookup returns CDR1 SGHTA and CDR2 FQGNSA. CDR3 region: CASSLIVRSSRADTQYF. CDR3 nucleotide sequence: TGTGCCAGCAGCTTAATAGTTCGGTCTAGCCGCGCAGATACGCAGTATTTT.

V gene TRBV5-1 combines with J gene TRBJ1-2; no clear D. This CDR3 has 15 residues. Between the trimmed V and J ends, which lost 3 bases and 4 bases, there was a span of 16 bases. Germline loops: CDR1 SGHRS, CDR2 YFSETQ. Here the CDR3 reads CASSSDVSTSYGYTF. In nucleotides, the CDR3 is TGCGCCAGCAGCTCGGACGTCTCGACTAGCTATGGCTACACCTTC.

This clone was recorded a few times. The rearrangement links TRBV18 to TRBJ2-2, with TRBD2 matching 9 bases. This CDR3 region has 18 residues. Germline values: CDR1 KGHSH, CDR2 LQKENI. V shed 3 bases, J shed 0 bases, and the junction held 8 bases outside the gene matches. The DNA for the CDR3 is TGTGCCAGCTCACCCCAGGCGGGGGGGCTGGCGAACACCGGGGAGCTGTTTTTT. It specifies CASSPQAGGLANTGELFF.

This sequence joins TRBV30 and TRBJ2-1; TRBD2 matches at 7 bases. Germline-derived CDR1 and CDR2 are GTSNPN and SVGIG (reference sequence). The V and J ends lost 2 bases and 9 bases, in that order; junction bases with no gene match: 7. The CDR3 sequence is 13 residues long. The CDR3 DNA follows: TGTGCCTGGAGTTCAACCGGGGGGACTGAGCAGTTCTTC. This sequence encodes CAWSSTGGTEQFF.

V and J are TRBV9 and TRBJ1-6; D remains unclear. The V end was cut by 0 bases, the J end by 15 bases, with 13 bases between. The CDR3 length is 13 residues. Germline V gene sequence: CDR1 SGDLS, CDR2 YYNGEE. CDR3 DNA: TGTGCCAGCAGCGTAGCCCTACCAGGTCTCCTCCACTTT. It encodes CASSVALPGLLHF.

V usage is TRBV7-9 and J usage is TRBJ2-3; TRBD1 agrees at 8 bases. The CDR3 runs 15 residues. In germline, CDR1 is SEHNR, CDR2 FQNEAQ (reference sequence). J lost 5 bases, V lost 6 bases, and 10 bases had no gene match. The CDR3 is CASRHDRGLGDTQYF. The CDR3 DNA reads TGTGCCAGCAGGCACGACAGGGGTTTGGGAGATACGCAGTATTTT.

The chain has TRBV18 and TRBJ1-3; no clear D gene. CDR3 length: 17 amino acids. V lost 3 bases, J lost 0 bases, and 15 bases lay in between. CDR1 is KGHSH and CDR2 is LQKENI in the germline V gene. The CDR3 spells CASSPSVPSSSGNTIYF. CDR3 nucleotides: TGTGCCAGCTCACCCTCTGTACCGTCGAGCTCTGGAAACACCATATATTTT.

The rearrangement uses TRBV28 and TRBJ1-3; D is ambiguous. The germline gives CDR1 MDHEN, CDR2 SYDVKM. Trimming left V 3 bases short and J 2 bases short, with 14 bases between. The CDR3 is 16 residues long. DNA for the CDR3: TGTGCCAGCAGTTTCTCGCGCCGGAGACCTGGAAACACCATATATTTT. It yields the protein CASSFSRRRPGNTIYF.

In DNA form, the CDR3 reads TGTGCCAGCAGCCAACGGGACAGGGCTACCTACAATGAGCAGTTCTTC. Its translation is CASSQRDRATYNEQFF. This sequence joins TRBV3-1 (or the pseudogene TRBV3-2) and TRBJ2-1, with 9 bases that match TRBD1. The CDR3 is 16 residues long. CDR1 is LGHDT and CDR2 is YNNKEL in the germline V gene (reference sequence). The ends lost 2 bases at V and 2 bases at J; junction bases unmatched: 4.

This clone was found once. The chain carries TRBV19 and TRBJ1-5, with a weak D call TRBD1 (6 bases). Trimming stripped 5 bases from V and 5 bases from J, with 13 bases between. This CDR3 has 14 residues. Germline-derived CDR1 and CDR2 are LNHDA and SQIVND (reference sequence). DNA for the CDR3: TGTGCCAGTAGTTGGGGGGGCCTCGATCAGCCCCAGCATTTT. Amino acid sequence: CASSWGGLDQPQHF. Using reference TRBV19 and TRBJ1-5 for the parts outside the CDR3, the full variable domain is DGGITQSPKYLFRKEGQNVTLSCEQNLNHDAMYWYRQDPGQGLRLIYYSQIVNDFQKGDIAEGYSVSREKKESFPLTVTSAQKNPTAFYLCASSWGGLDQPQHFGDGTRLSIL.

This clone was detected only a few times. This sequence joins TRBV5-1 and TRBJ1-3, with D unclear. Per germline, CDR1 SGHRS and CDR2 YFSETQ. The CDR3 sequence is 16 residues long. V dropped 3 bases and J dropped 4 bases, with 17 bases sitting between them. The CDR3 here is CASSSGSSSRGNTIYF. CDR3 bases: TGCGCCAGCAGCTCCGGGTCTTCTTCACGAGGAAACACCATATATTTT. The full variable domain, completed using reference TRBV5-1 and TRBJ1-3, is KAGVTQTPRYLIKTRGQQVTLSCSPISGHRSVSWYQQTPGQGLQFLFEYFSETQRNKGNFPGRFSGRQFSNSRSEMNVSTLELGDSALYLCASSSGSSSRGNTIYFGEGSWLTVV.

The chain combines TRBV6-6 with TRBJ1-1, with D perhaps TRBD1 (5 bases). The V end lost 0 bases, the J end lost 4 bases, and 9 bases lay between the germline ends. The CDR3 is 14 amino acids. CDR1 and CDR2 (germline): MNHNY, SVGAGI (reference sequence). The CDR3 protein is CASSYSIRATEAFF. In nucleotides, the CDR3 is TGTGCCAGCAGTTACTCGATCAGGGCCACTGAAGCTTTCTTT.

This clone occurred once. The chain has TRBV29-1 and TRBJ1-5; D possibly corresponds to TRBD1 (5 bases). Trimming removed 0 bases from V and 4 bases from J, with 7 bases in between. The CDR3 covers 13 residues. Germline CDR1 reads SQVTM; CDR2 reads ANQGSEA. The CDR3 sequence: CSVEEGDNQPQHF. CDR3 nucleotides: TGCAGCGTTGAAGAAGGGGATAATCAGCCCCAGCATTTT.

This clone came up once. The chain has TRBV28 and TRBJ1-2; no reliable D call. V gave up 8 bases and J gave up 4 bases, with 8 bases separating them. The germline V gene encodes CDR1 MDHEN and CDR2 SYDVKM. The CDR3 is made up of 11 amino acids. DNA for the CDR3: TGTGCCAGCCGGAGATCCTATGGCTACACCTTC. Protein: CASRRSYGYTF.

CDR3 in DNA: TGTGCCAGCAGTGTGTCTAGCGGGAGTACAGATACGCAGTATTTT. It specifies CASSVSSGSTDTQYF. V usage is TRBV6-4 and J usage is TRBJ2-3; 10 nucleotides match TRBD2. The CDR3 consists of 15 residues. The ends lost 4 bases at V and 3 bases at J; junction bases unmatched: 4. The germline V gene encodes CDR1 MRHNA and CDR2 SNTAGT.

The chain uses TRBV11-3 and TRBJ2-3; TRBD2 aligns across 11 bases. The CDR3 sequence is 17 residues long. V was clipped by 1 base and J by 4 bases; unmatched bases: 7. Germline lookup yields CDR1 SGHNT and CDR2 YENEEA. CDR3 sequence reads: CASSLGLAGGPADTQYF. In nucleotides, the CDR3 is TGTGCCAGCAGCTTAGGGTTAGCGGGAGGGCCTGCAGATACGCAGTATTTT. Variable domain in full (rest from reference TRBV11-3 and TRBJ2-3): EAGVVQSPRYKIIEKKQPVAFWCNPISGHNTLYWYLQNLGQGPELLIRYENEEAVDDSQLPKDRFSAERLKGVDSTLKIQPAELGDSAVYLCASSLGLAGGPADTQYFGPGTRLTVL.

The sample holds one count of this clone. The rearrangement links TRBV7-6 to TRBJ1-2, with TRBD1 as a possible D gene (5 bases). Looked up from germline, CDR1 is SGHVS and CDR2 is FNYEAQ. This CDR3 has 13 amino acids. V shed 5 bases and J shed 8 bases, with 15 bases lying between them. The CDR3, as DNA: TGTGCCAGCAGCCCCCGGGGGATCCGCGGCTACACCTTC. Translation gives CASSPRGIRGYTF. Using reference TRBV7-6 and TRBJ1-2 for the parts outside the CDR3, the full variable domain is GAGVSQSPRYKVTKRGQDVALRCDPISGHVSLYWYRQALGQGPEFLTYFNYEAQQDKSGLPNDRFSAERPEGSISTLTIQRTEQRDSAMYRCASSPRGIRGYTFGSGTRLTVV.